The entry below describes one TCR beta chain. At the DNA level, this CDR3 is encoded by other sequences in the same sample as well. The record originates from a study of shared clonotypes between healthy human individuals. About the study: Three plates were used per donor for CD4 naive, three for CD4 memory, two for CD8 naive and one for CD8 memory.

Repertoires were generated with immunoSEQ multiplex PCR, while TCRdb's copy carries only in-frame clones and drops some. This table has under 2.5 million clones, around 92% appearing once. The clonotype was recovered from a young man in good health. Some clones in this sample may be carry-over from other donors' samples. The sample consisted of naive CD4+ T cells from PBMCs. Subset in this sample: CD45RA+ positively selected.

The CDR3 sequence: CASSERTGGTEAFF. The DNA for the CDR3 is TGTGCCAGCAGTGAAAGGACAGGAGGCACTGAAGCTTTCTTT. This chain connects TRBV2 to TRBJ1-1, with 7 bases identical to TRBD1. This CDR3 is built from 14 residues. The ends lost 2 bases at V and 4 bases at J; junction bases unmatched: 4. Per germline, CDR1 SNHLY and CDR2 FYNNEI.